This T cell receptor beta chain was sequenced in a study of blood T cell repertoires in COVID-19. Study-level information: PBMCs, B-cell-depleted T cells, or T cells were the source of the cDNA or gDNA that made up the material.

In the authors' methods: Quantification of nucleated cells was approximated via reference gene primer amplification. The method was immunoSEQ multiplex PCR; TCRdb's version includes in-frame clones alone and lacks a portion of them. The V and J calls and clone size were taken over from that table, and D and trimming were inferred from the DNA. The sample records some 130,000 clones, 79% being singletons. The CDR3 totals 15 residues. The V segment lost 2 bases and the J segment 6 bases; nucleotides outside the gene matches: 6. Germline CDR1 reads LGHNA; CDR2 reads YNFKEQ. The chain links TRBV4-2 to TRBJ1-5; 8 bases fit TRBD1. The receptor was derived from a man in his fifties or sixties with acute or convalescent COVID-19. Sequencing was done on a sample of peripheral blood. The CDR3 sequence is CASSQIQTGAQPQHF. The CDR3 DNA reads TGTGCCAGCAGCCAAATACAGACAGGGGCTCAGCCCCAGCATTTT.